Listed below are T cell receptor beta chains from one sample, sequenced in a study of cytomegalovirus exposure and HLA in healthy donors. Profiled with immunoSEQ multiplex PCR; TCRdb holds only in-frame clones, not every one. The sample lists fewer than 200,000 clones, about 77% occurring once. The material sequenced was PBMCs. The source is a man between 60 and 70 years old in good health and CMV-seronegative. Both conserved end residues are part of each CDR3. D genes are given only for firm matches. Size is stated for part of the rows, as once, few or many counts, or as a class when the clone is expanded.

>TRBJ1-1|few|-|TRBV12-2
TGTGCAAGTCGCTTAGCGGACGGGGGTTGTCGAATGTGCACTGAAGCTTTCTTT
CASRLADGGCRMCTEAFF
>TRBJ2-7|-|TRBD1|TRBV9
TGTGCCTCCTCGAAGGGGGCCGACTACGAGCAGTACTTC
CASSKGADYEQYF
>TRBJ2-1|once|TRBD1|TRBV27
TGTGCCAGCAGTTCGGACAGGGGAGGGAATGAGCAGTTCTTC
CASSSDRGGNEQFF
>TRBJ2-1|-|-|TRBV5-1
TGCGCCAGCAGCTTGGCCCTCGGAACTCCTGAGGCGTTCTTC
CASSLALGTPEAFF
>TRBJ1-4|once|TRBD1|TRBV27
TGTGCCAGCAGTTACGACTATCCCGGACAGGGGACTAATGAAAAACTGTTTTTT
CASSYDYPGQGTNEKLFF
>TRBJ1-2|-|-|TRBV27
TGTGCCAGCAGAGGTACAGGGATGTATGGCTACACCTTC
CASRGTGMYGYTF
>TRBJ1-1|-|-|TRBV18
TGTGCCAGCTCAGAATATAGTCGGGGGACGAACACTGAAGCTTTCTTT
CASSEYSRGTNTEAFF
>TRBJ1-5|-|TRBD1|TRBV28
TGTGCCAGCAGCCGTACAGGGGGCAAGGGCAATCAGCCCCAGCATTTT
CASSRTGGKGNQPQHF
>TRBJ2-1|-|-|TRBV2
TGTGCCAGCAGCCTAGGGGACAATGAGCAGTTCTTC
CASSLGDNEQFF
>TRBJ2-2|-|-|TRBV7-9
TGTGCCAGCAGCTTAGAGGGCAGGGCTACCGGGGAGCTGTTTTTT
CASSLEGRATGELFF
>TRBJ2-7|-|TRBD1|TRBV9
TGTGCCAGCAGCGCCATAGCCGGGACAGGGGTAAACGAGCAGTACTTC
CASSAIAGTGVNEQYF
>TRBJ1-2|few|-|TRBV30
TGTGCCTGGAGTGTAAATTGGGGGGACTATGGCTACACCTTC
CAWSVNWGDYGYTF
>TRBJ2-7|-|-|TRBV7-9
TGTGCCAGCAGCGGAGACGGCGGGGTCAACTTTACCTACTCCTACGAGCAGTACTTC
CASSGDGGVNFTYSYEQYF
>TRBJ2-7|-|-|TRBV5-6
TGTGCCAGCAGCTGGGCCACGGTGAACTACGAGCAGTACTTC
CASSWATVNYEQYF
>TRBJ2-7|-|TRBD2|TRBV18
TGTGCCAGCTCACTACTAGCGGAAACCTACGAGCAGTACTTC
CASSLLAETYEQYF
>TRBJ2-6|few|TRBD2|TRBV5-6
TGTGCCAGCAGCTTTCGGGGGGCTGGGGCCAACGTCCTGACTTTC
CASSFRGAGANVLTF
>TRBJ2-7|-|TRBD1|TRBV19
TGTGCCAGTAGTATGATACAGGGGAGTTCCTACGAGCAGTACTTC
CASSMIQGSSYEQYF
>TRBJ1-3|-|-|TRBV7-7
TGTGCTAGCAGCTTAAGAGGGTTAGGATCTCCCGGAAACACCATATATTTT
CASSLRGLGSPGNTIYF
>TRBJ1-6|-|TRBD1|TRBV10-3
TGTGCCATCAAGGCAGGGGGCGAGTCCTATAATTCACCCCTCCACTTT
CAIKAGGESYNSPLHF
>TRBJ2-1|once|TRBD1|TRBV27
TGTGCCAGCTCCTCGACAGGGTCCTACAATGAGCAGTTCTTC
CASSSTGSYNEQFF
>TRBJ2-2|-|-|TRBV27
TGTGCCAGCAGTTTTGGCACCTTGACCGGGGAGCTGTTTTTT
CASSFGTLTGELFF
>TRBJ2-2|-|TRBD2|TRBV15
TGTGCCACCAGCAATATAGTTCCGACTAGCACGAACACCGGGGAGCTGTTTTTT
CATSNIVPTSTNTGELFF
>TRBJ2-1|few|-|TRBV10-3
TGTGCCATCAGTGAACCGGGAAGGTCTAGCAGTGAGCAGTTCTTC
CAISEPGRSSSEQFF
>TRBJ1-2|-|-|TRBV9
TGTGCCAGCAGCGTAGGGACAGTCGCTATCTATGGCTACACCTTC
CASSVGTVAIYGYTF
>TRBJ2-1|-|TRBD2|TRBV5-1
TGCGCCAGCAGCCCGGGGGGCTACAATGAGCAGTTCTTC
CASSPGGYNEQFF
>TRBJ2-7|-|TRBD2|TRBV4-2
TGTGCCAGCAGCCAAGATGGGTTAGCGGGGGGTAACTCCTACGAGCAGTACTTC
CASSQDGLAGGNSYEQYF
>TRBJ2-5|-|-|TRBV15
TGTGCCACCAGCAGTGTCGGAGGTAACCAAGAGACCCAGTACTTC
CATSSVGGNQETQYF
>TRBJ1-2|-|-|TRBV7-8
TGTGCCAGCAGCTTAGCCAGGAAGAACTATGGCTACACCTTC
CASSLARKNYGYTF
>TRBJ2-5|-|TRBD2|TRBV2
TGTGCCAGCAAGGAGGGAGGGCCCCAAGAGACCCAGTACTTC
CASKEGGPQETQYF
>TRBJ1-2|-|-|TRBV28
TGTGCCAGCAGTTTACCGACAGTCGGATATGGCTACACCTTC
CASSLPTVGYGYTF
>TRBJ2-3|-|TRBD2|TRBV19
TGTGCCAGTAGTATGAGGACTAGCGGGGCAGATACGCAGTATTTT
CASSMRTSGADTQYF
>TRBJ2-1|-|-|TRBV7-9
TGTTCCAGCAGCTTAGTTCAGGGCCTGGGCTTGGGCAATGAGCAGTTCTTC
CSSSLVQGLGLGNEQFF
>TRBJ2-2|-|TRBD1|TRBV5-4
TGTGCCAGCAGCTTGGAGACAGGGGGCGTCACCGGGGAGCTGTTTTTT
CASSLETGGVTGELFF
>TRBJ1-3|-|-|TRBV30
TGTGCCTGGAGTGTTCTGTCCCGGAGCTCTGGAAACACCATATATTTT
CAWSVLSRSSGNTIYF
>TRBJ2-1|-|TRBD2|TRBV10-3
TGTGCCATCACCACCGGAACTAGCGGGGGTTACAATGAGCAGTTCTTC
CAITTGTSGGYNEQFF
>TRBJ1-1|-|-|TRBV5-1
TGCGCCAGCAGCTTGGCCGTCCTGGGGGGAACTGAAGCTTTCTTT
CASSLAVLGGTEAFF
>TRBJ1-5|-|-|TRBV29-1
TGCAGCGTATCTTTTGACAGGATCTTGGGTCAGCCCCAGCATTTT
CSVSFDRILGQPQHF
>TRBJ1-1|-|TRBD1|TRBV5-1
TGCGCCAGCAGCGGGGGGACAGGGGACACTGAAGCTTTCTTT
CASSGGTGDTEAFF
>TRBJ2-7|-|TRBD2|TRBV28
TGTGCCAGCAGTTTCCCCAGCGGGGACTTGGAGCAGTACTTC
CASSFPSGDLEQYF
>TRBJ2-7|-|-|TRBV18
TGTGCCAGCTCACCACCTGTTCAGGACGAGCAGTACTTC
CASSPPVQDEQYF
>TRBJ1-6|-|-|TRBV19
TGTGCCAGTTCAATTCGGGGTGCGGCTTCACCCCTCCACTTT
CASSIRGAASPLHF
>TRBJ2-5|-|TRBD2|TRBV10-3
TGTGCCATCAGTGGACGAGGGGGTGGTAGCGGGAGGCCTGGAGGCCAAGAGACCCAGTACTTC
CAISGRGGGSGRPGGQETQYF
>TRBJ2-7|-|TRBD1|TRBV27
TGTGCCAGCAGTTCCTGGACAGGGGGCTCCTACGAGCAGTACTTC
CASSSWTGGSYEQYF
>TRBJ1-1|-|TRBD1|TRBV5-1
TGCGCCAGCAGTTCCTCGAGTCAGGGGGTGAACACTGAAGCTTTCTTT
CASSSSSQGVNTEAFF
>TRBJ2-7|-|-|TRBV7-5
TGTGTCAGAAGCTCGAATAAAGGGGTGGTGAGTGGGGCGCAATACGAGCAGTACTTC
CVRSSNKGVVSGAQYEQYF
>TRBJ2-5|-|TRBD2|TRBV5-1
TGCGCCAGCAGATCGGGAGGGGGACTAGCGGGAGTGGAGACCCAGTACTTC
CASRSGGGLAGVETQYF
>TRBJ2-5|once|TRBD2|TRBV19
TGTGCCAGTAGTATAGATATCGCTAGCGGGAGTAGCCAAGAGACCCAGTACTTC
CASSIDIASGSSQETQYF